These 24 T cell receptor beta chains came from one sample sequenced in a study of beta chain features in type 1 diabetes. Reverse transcribing all isolated RNA meant expressed TCRB transcripts were sequenced. Produced via immunoSEQ multiplex PCR; TCRdb's table is partial and in-frame only. The table records around 430,000 clones, about 32% of them present only once. Material for sequencing was naive CD4+ T cells from blood. All receptors come from a man aged 18 to 29 in good health.

The CDR3 here is CATSRDTAGTSALLSYNEQFF. Written as DNA, the CDR3 is TGTGCCACCAGCAGAGATACAGCCGGGACTAGCGCCTTGTTATCCTACAATGAGCAGTTCTTC. This chain joins TRBV15 and TRBJ2-1, with TRBD2 identical over 10 bases. This CDR3 is 21 amino acids long. The J segment lost 1 base and the V segment lost 0 bases, leaving 15 bases of the junction unmatched. Looked up from germline, CDR1 is LNHNV and CDR2 is YYDKDF (reference sequence).

This clone was seen a few times. The gene calls are TRBV29-1 and TRBJ1-1; no reliable D call. Between the trimmed V and J ends, which lost 5 bases and 1 base, there was a span of 5 bases. Germline loops: CDR1 SQVTM, CDR2 ANQGSEA. This CDR3 region has 11 residues. The CDR3 DNA follows: TGCAGCGTTATTCCGAACACTGAAGCTTTCTTT. This translates into CSVIPNTEAFF.

V gene TRBV4-2 combines with J gene TRBJ2-3, with 8 bases matching TRBD1. The CDR3 consists of 15 residues. CDR1 is LGHNA and CDR2 is YNFKEQ in the germline V gene. The trim removed 0 bases at V and 6 bases at J, leaving 5 bases unmatched. The CDR3 region has the DNA TGTGCCAGCAGCCAAGATCAGGGACAGGAGGATACGCAGTATTTT. This codes for CASSQDQGQEDTQYF.

This clone has a handful of counts. This chain uses TRBV27 with TRBJ2-7; a weak D match, TRBD2 (6 bases). Trimming removed 4 bases at V and 3 bases at J, with 10 bases between. Germline V gives CDR1 MNHEY, CDR2 SMNVEV (reference sequence). This CDR3 has 13 amino acids. CDR3 in amino acids: CASSSLRGYEQYF. The CDR3, as DNA: TGTGCCAGCAGTTCCCTGCGGGGCTACGAGCAGTACTTC.

The rearrangement joins TRBV10-3 to TRBJ2-2, with a tentative D call TRBD2 (5 bases). The CDR3 runs to 15 residues. The ends were cut back, 2 bases at V and 5 bases at J, with 12 bases in the middle. The germline V gene encodes CDR1 ENHRY and CDR2 SYGVKD. This chain's CDR3 is CAISEVRARTGELFF. CDR3 bases: TGTGCCATCAGTGAGGTGCGGGCACGGACCGGGGAGCTGTTTTTT.

This clone has a handful of counts. This rearrangement joins TRBV9 to TRBJ2-1; no firm D call. Germline CDR1 and CDR2: SGDLS and YYNGEE. V lost 3 bases and J 2 bases, leaving 12 bases between the germline ends. The CDR3 runs 15 residues. CDR3 DNA sequence: TGTGCCAGCAGCGCACGGGTAGGCGCCTACAATGAGCAGTTCTTC. Amino acid sequence: CASSARVGAYNEQFF.

This clone was seen a handful of times. The chain employs TRBV15 and TRBJ2-7; D uncertain. V dropped 0 bases and J dropped 2 bases, with 8 bases sitting between them. The germline gives CDR1 LNHNV, CDR2 YYDKDF (reference sequence). The CDR3 is 14 residues long. CDR3 region: CATSRDPVPYEQYF. CDR3 in DNA: TGTGCCACCAGCAGAGATCCCGTCCCCTACGAGCAGTACTTC.

The rearrangement uses TRBV7-9 and TRBJ2-1, with D maybe TRBD2 (6 bases). Trimming left V 5 bases short and J 0 bases short, with 8 bases between. The CDR3 is 14 residues long. Germline V gene sequence: CDR1 SEHNR, CDR2 FQNEAQ (reference sequence). The CDR3 is CASSPGSSYNEQFF. The CDR3 nucleotides are TGTGCCAGCAGCCCCGGGAGCTCCTACAATGAGCAGTTCTTC.

V is TRBV14 and J is TRBJ2-4; a possible D gene is TRBD1 (5 bases). Germline assignment: CDR1 SGHDN and CDR2 FVKESK. The CDR3 runs to 13 residues. V was shortened by 1 base and J by 9 bases, with 10 bases between the two germline ends. This chain's CDR3 is CASSQVSQGIQYF. CDR3 nucleotides: TGTGCCAGCAGCCAAGTCAGCCAGGGCATTCAGTACTTC.

The V gene is TRBV30, the J gene TRBJ2-1, with unresolved D. Germline V gene sequence: CDR1 GTSNPN, CDR2 SVGIG (reference sequence). V lost 5 bases to trimming and J lost 2 bases, with 4 bases between them. The CDR3 has 11 residues. The CDR3 loop is CAWGAYNEQFF. Written as DNA, the CDR3 is TGTGCCTGGGGTGCCTACAATGAGCAGTTCTTC.

The chain employs TRBV7-2 and TRBJ2-1; 9 bases map to TRBD2. CDR1 is SGHTA, CDR2 FQGNSA, per germline. CDR3 size: 15 residues. The V segment lost 1 base and the J segment 8 bases; nucleotides outside the gene matches: 6. The CDR3 DNA is TGTGCCAGCAGCTTAGATAGCGGGAGTACCTATGAGCAGTTCTTC. Protein sequence: CASSLDSGSTYEQFF. The full variable domain, in which reference TRBV7-2 and TRBJ2-1 provide the parts outside the CDR3, is GAGVSQSPSNKVTEKGKDVELRCDPISGHTALYWYRQSLGQGLEFLIYFQGNSAPDKSGLPSDRFSAERTGGSVSTLTIQRTQQEDSAVYLCASSLDSGSTYEQFFGPGTRLTVL.

Concerning this clone: In the same sample, other DNA sequences code for this CDR3. This chain connects TRBV30 to TRBJ1-1, with no clear D. V lost 4 bases and J lost 0, with 6 bases in between. Germline values: CDR1 GTSNPN, CDR2 SVGIG (reference sequence). This CDR3 is 12 amino acids long. This chain's CDR3 is CAWTFMNTEAFF. CDR3 in DNA: TGTGCCTGGACATTCATGAACACTGAAGCTTTCTTT.

There are a few counts of this clone. One junction end does not reproduce the germline sequence, and a read error may be involved. This chain connects TRBV6-1 to TRBJ2-4; perhaps TRBD1 as D (5 bases). CDR3 length: 13 amino acids. Germline loops: CDR1 MNHNS, CDR2 SASEGT. The CDR3 DNA follows: TGTGCCAGCAGTGAAGCGGCGAGGACAATCCCGGCCTTC. This codes for CASSEAARTIPAF.

A few counts support this clone. The chain has TRBV30 and TRBJ2-1; D possibly corresponds to TRBD2 (5 bases). The V gene's germline CDR1 is GTSNPN and CDR2 SVGIG (reference sequence). This CDR3 has 13 amino acids. V lost 3 bases and J 4 bases, leaving 10 bases between the germline ends. CDR3 sequence reads: CAWSDRLYNEQFF. The CDR3 nucleotides read TGTGCCTGGAGCGATCGACTATACAATGAGCAGTTCTTC.

This clone was counted only a few times. The chain recombines TRBV10-3 with TRBJ2-7; 11 bases line up with TRBD1. The length of the CDR3 is 14 residues. Germline V gene sequence: CDR1 ENHRY, CDR2 SYGVKD. After removal of 6 bases from V and 5 bases from J, the junction contained 6 bases not matched to a gene. The CDR3 region has the DNA TGTGCCATCAGAGGGACGGACAGGGGGCACGAGCAGTACTTC. Encoded protein: CAIRGTDRGHEQYF.

This chain links TRBV29-1 with TRBJ2-5; D remains unclear. V lost 1 base, J lost 2 bases, and 8 bases lay in between. The CDR3 length is 13 residues. Germline V gene lookup returns CDR1 SQVTM and CDR2 ANQGSEA. CDR3 amino acids: CSVEGTEQETQYF. The CDR3 nucleotides read TGCAGCGTTGAAGGGACGGAGCAAGAGACCCAGTACTTC.

Written as DNA, the CDR3 is TGCAGCGGTACAGGGAGCTCTGGAAACACCATATATTTT. It codes for CSGTGSSGNTIYF. The V call is TRBV29-1, the J call TRBJ1-3, with D tentatively TRBD1 (6 bases). Germline loops: CDR1 SQVTM, CDR2 ANQGSEA. The CDR3 covers 13 residues. The germline V and J ends were trimmed by 7 bases and 0 bases, with 10 bases remaining between them.

The genes are TRBV7-2 and TRBJ2-5, with TRBD2 as a possible D gene (5 bases). Looked up from germline, CDR1 is SGHTA and CDR2 is FQGNSA. With 2 bases removed from V and 4 bases from J, the gap between germline ends came to 11 bases. CDR3 length: 14 residues. CDR3 sequence reads: CASSLRGRAETQYF. For the CDR3, the DNA is TGTGCCAGCAGCTTAAGAGGGCGGGCAGAGACCCAGTACTTC.

V and J are TRBV7-2 and TRBJ2-3; no firm D call. The CDR3 has 12 residues. CDR1 and CDR2 from the germline V gene are SGHTA and FQGNSA. V dropped 5 bases and J dropped 2 bases, with 5 bases sitting between them. The CDR3 DNA sequence: TGTGCCAGCAGCCCCATCACAGATACGCAGTATTTT. Amino acids: CASSPITDTQYF.

This clone was observed a handful of times. The V gene is TRBV10-3, the J gene TRBJ2-7; 10 bases fit TRBD1. The CDR3 sequence is 14 residues long. Unmatched junction bases numbered 11, after V lost 10 bases and J lost 5 bases. Germline V lookup: CDR1 ENHRY, CDR2 SYGVKD. The CDR3 DNA follows: TGTGCCACAAGGGGACAGGGGCGAGGGAACGAGCAGTACTTC. Residues: CATRGQGRGNEQYF.

This clone turned up a few times. This chain's CDR3 is CASSATSGGHNEQFF. CDR3 nucleotide sequence: TGTGCCAGCAGCGCCACTAGCGGGGGCCACAATGAGCAGTTCTTC. The rearrangement uses TRBV9 and TRBJ2-1, with 11 bases aligning to TRBD2. This CDR3 contains 15 residues. J was trimmed by 5 bases and V by 3 bases; bases with no gene match: 4. The germline V gene has CDR1 SGDLS and CDR2 YYNGEE.

This clone was counted once. This chain uses TRBV29-1 with TRBJ2-5; 7 bases agree with TRBD1. Near its end, the DNA agrees better with TRBJ2-7, so the J call may be wrong. Germline lookup yields CDR1 SQVTM and CDR2 ANQGSEA. The length of the CDR3 is 12 residues. The CDR3 region is CSVGTEHYEQYF. In nucleotides, the CDR3 is TGCAGCGTGGGGACAGAGCACTACGAGCAGTACTTC.

The CDR3 spells CAAAPPGRFYGYTF. The DNA of the CDR3 is TGTGCTGCTGCCCCCCCAGGGCGCTTCTATGGCTACACCTTC. V is TRBV12-5 and J is TRBJ1-2, with D possibly being TRBD1 (5 bases). V was cut by 11 bases and J by 4 bases, with 20 bases left in between. CDR3 size: 14 residues. Germline V gives CDR1 LGHNT, CDR2 FRNRAP.

There are a few counts of this clone. The chain carries TRBV29-1 and TRBJ2-1, with 9 bases fitting TRBD2. Per germline, CDR1 SQVTM and CDR2 ANQGSEA. With 4 bases clipped from V and 6 bases from J, the junction kept 4 bases outside the gene matches. The CDR3 sequence is 13 residues long. The CDR3 region has the DNA TGCAGCGTTGCAATAGCGGGAGTCAATGAGCAGTTCTTC. Protein product: CSVAIAGVNEQFF.